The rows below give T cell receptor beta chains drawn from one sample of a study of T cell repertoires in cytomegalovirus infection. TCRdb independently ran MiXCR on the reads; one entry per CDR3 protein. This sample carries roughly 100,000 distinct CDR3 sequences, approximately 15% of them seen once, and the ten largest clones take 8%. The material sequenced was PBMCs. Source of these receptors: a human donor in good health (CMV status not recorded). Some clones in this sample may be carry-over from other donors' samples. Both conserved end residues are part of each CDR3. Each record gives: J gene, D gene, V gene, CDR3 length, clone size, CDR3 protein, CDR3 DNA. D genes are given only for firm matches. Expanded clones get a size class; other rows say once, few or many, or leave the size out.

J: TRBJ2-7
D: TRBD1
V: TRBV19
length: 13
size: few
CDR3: CASSRQGANEQYF
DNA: TGTGCCAGTAGTCGTCAGGGGGCAAACGAGCAGTACTTC

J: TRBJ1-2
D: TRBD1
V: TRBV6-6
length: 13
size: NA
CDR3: CASSPQGERGYTF
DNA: TGTGCCAGCAGCCCCCAGGGGGAAAGGGGCTACACCTTC

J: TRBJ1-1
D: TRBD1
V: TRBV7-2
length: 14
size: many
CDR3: CASSLTGADTEAFF
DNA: TGTGCCAGCAGCCTCACAGGGGCGGACACTGAAGCTTTCTTT

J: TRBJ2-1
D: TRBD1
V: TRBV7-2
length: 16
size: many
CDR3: CASSTGTGGSFGEQFF
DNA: TGTGCCAGCAGCACAGGGACAGGGGGAAGTTTCGGTGAGCAGTTCTTC

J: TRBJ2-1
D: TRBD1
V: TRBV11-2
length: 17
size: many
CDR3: CASSLTGNRNYYNEQFF
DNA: TGTGCCAGCAGCTTGACAGGGAACCGGAACTACTACAATGAGCAGTTCTTC

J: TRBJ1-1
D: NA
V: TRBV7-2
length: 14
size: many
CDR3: CASNPLRENTEAFF
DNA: TGTGCCAGCAACCCATTGAGGGAGAACACTGAAGCTTTCTTT

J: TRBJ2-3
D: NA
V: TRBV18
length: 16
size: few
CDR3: CASSPRRAGSEDTQYF
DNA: TGTGCCAGCTCACCTCGGCGGGCAGGGTCGGAAGATACGCAGTATTTT

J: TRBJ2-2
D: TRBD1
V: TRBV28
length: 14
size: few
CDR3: CASSLTGGLKELFF
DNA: TGTGCCAGCAGTTTGACAGGGGGCTTGAAGGAGCTGTTTTTT

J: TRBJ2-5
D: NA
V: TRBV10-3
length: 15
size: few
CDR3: CAISEGTTFQETQYF
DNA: TGTGCCATCAGTGAGGGCACGACATTCCAGGAGACCCAGTACTTC

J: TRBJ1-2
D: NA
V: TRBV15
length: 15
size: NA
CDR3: CATSREGHSAYGYTF
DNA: TGTGCCACCAGCAGAGAGGGACACTCGGCCTATGGCTACACCTTC

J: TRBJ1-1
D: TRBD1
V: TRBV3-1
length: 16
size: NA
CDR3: CASRKQGARMNTEAFF
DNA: TGTGCCAGCAGGAAACAGGGGGCGAGGATGAACACTGAAGCTTTCTTT

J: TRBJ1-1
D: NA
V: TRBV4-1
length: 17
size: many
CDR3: CASSQAPFRGRNTEAFF
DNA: TGCGCCAGCAGCCAGGCCCCGTTCAGGGGAAGAAACACTGAAGCTTTCTTT

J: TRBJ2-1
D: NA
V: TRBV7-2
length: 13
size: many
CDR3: CASSFFSNNEQFF
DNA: TGTGCCAGCAGCTTTTTCAGCAACAATGAGCAGTTCTTC

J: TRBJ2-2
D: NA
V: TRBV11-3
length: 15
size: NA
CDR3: CASSPAGRVTGELFF
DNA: TGTGCCAGCAGCCCGGCGGGGCGTGTCACCGGGGAGCTGTTTTTT

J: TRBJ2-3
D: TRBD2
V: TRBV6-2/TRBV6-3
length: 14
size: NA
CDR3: CATRPAGVTDTQYF
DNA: TGTGCCACGCGCCCGGCGGGGGTCACAGATACGCAGTATTTT